These 2 T cell receptor beta chains were all obtained from the same sample, sequenced in a study of response to subunit inactivated influenza vaccine. Using its own MiXCR run on the RT-PCR reads, TCRdb lists one record per CDR3 protein. The data contain more than 450,000 distinct CDR3 sequences, less than 8% of them singletons. The sample here was PBMCs from blood, taken around 25 months after vaccination. These receptors all stem from a man in his fifties or sixties who received an inactivated influenza vaccine.

This clonotype was counted only a few times. The rearrangement uses TRBV12-3 or TRBV12-4 and TRBJ2-5; TRBD2 is a possible D gene (6 bases). This CDR3 comprises 16 residues. With 0 bases removed from V and 9 bases from J, the gap between germline ends came to 20 bases. CDR3 residues: CASSLAQALTPGAQYF. The CDR3 DNA sequence: TGTGCCAGCAGTTTAGCCCAGGCCCTGACTCCGGGGGCCCAGTACTTC.

This clonotype was recorded at least ten times. Here the CDR3 DNA reads TGTGCCTGTAGGGAGGGATCCTACGAGCAGTACTTC. Protein: CACREGSYEQYF. The rearrangement joins TRBV28 to TRBJ2-7; 7 bases fit TRBD2. With 11 bases clipped from V and 1 base from J, the junction kept 5 bases outside the gene matches. This CDR3 spans 12 amino acids. The germline CDR1 and CDR2 sequences are MDHEN and SYDVKM.